The rows below give T cell receptor beta chains drawn from one sample of a study of blood T cell repertoires in COVID-19. Method: immunoSEQ multiplex PCR; TCRdb's copy keeps in-frame clones and lacks some. Found here are 85,000 to 120,000 clones, about 64% of them singletons; the top ten hold about 0.85%. The material sequenced was peripheral blood. The receptors were sampled from a human donor with acute or convalescent COVID-19. The donor label of this sample is uncertain. Each CDR3 is given with its conserved first and last residue. D genes are given only for firm matches. Clone size is stated in some rows and not others, as once, few, many or a class when expanded.

J gene: TRBJ1-2
V gene: TRBV5-1
D gene: NA
clone size: few
CDR3 protein: CASSLASTGFGYTF
CDR3 DNA: TGCGCCAGCAGCTTGGCCTCTACAGGGTTCGGCTACACCTTC

J gene: TRBJ1-5
V gene: TRBV4-1
D gene: NA
clone size: few
CDR3 protein: CASSQGPMGGNQPQHF
CDR3 DNA: TGCGCCAGCAGCCAAGGACCCATGGGAGGCAATCAGCCCCAGCATTTT

J gene: TRBJ1-1
V gene: TRBV13
D gene: TRBD1
clone size: NA
CDR3 protein: CASSLGQGVFTEAFF
CDR3 DNA: TGTGCCAGCAGCTTAGGACAGGGGGTCTTCACTGAAGCTTTCTTT

J gene: TRBJ2-7
V gene: TRBV5-1
D gene: NA
clone size: NA
CDR3 protein: CASSLYGTYEQYF
CDR3 DNA: TGCGCCAGCAGCTTGTACGGTACCTACGAGCAGTACTTC

J gene: TRBJ1-2
V gene: TRBV5-1
D gene: NA
clone size: few
CDR3 protein: CASSPEGNYGYTF
CDR3 DNA: TGCGCCAGCAGCCCGGAGGGGAACTATGGCTACACCTTC

J gene: TRBJ2-5
V gene: TRBV28
D gene: NA
clone size: NA
CDR3 protein: CASSSLRGQETQYF
CDR3 DNA: TGTGCCAGCAGCTCCCTAAGGGGCCAAGAGACCCAGTACTTC

J gene: TRBJ2-1
V gene: TRBV7-9
D gene: TRBD2
clone size: NA
CDR3 protein: CASSTPPAGGPSYNEQFF
CDR3 DNA: TGTGCCAGCAGCACCCCCCCGGCGGGGGGCCCGTCCTACAATGAGCAGTTCTTC

J gene: TRBJ1-4
V gene: TRBV4-1
D gene: NA
clone size: NA
CDR3 protein: CASSQQQGDEKLFF
CDR3 DNA: TGCGCCAGCAGCCAACAGCAGGGCGATGAAAAACTGTTTTTT

J gene: TRBJ1-2
V gene: TRBV7-2
D gene: TRBD1
clone size: NA
CDR3 protein: CASSFGQGGGYTF
CDR3 DNA: TGTGCCAGCAGCTTTGGACAGGGTGGTGGCTACACCTTC

J gene: TRBJ2-1
V gene: TRBV11-2
D gene: NA
clone size: few
CDR3 protein: CASRAWDKDEQFF
CDR3 DNA: TGTGCCAGCAGGGCCTGGGACAAGGATGAGCAGTTCTTC

J gene: TRBJ1-1
V gene: TRBV19
D gene: TRBD1
clone size: NA
CDR3 protein: CATRDSLPNTEAFF
CDR3 DNA: TGTGCCACAAGGGACAGCCTACCGAACACTGAAGCTTTCTTT

J gene: TRBJ1-4
V gene: TRBV28
D gene: NA
clone size: NA
CDR3 protein: CASSPGVNGEKLFF
CDR3 DNA: TGTGCCAGCAGTCCCGGGGTGAACGGTGAAAAACTGTTTTTT

J gene: TRBJ2-1
V gene: TRBV5-1
D gene: NA
clone size: few
CDR3 protein: CASSGGPELYNEQFF
CDR3 DNA: TGCGCCAGCTCGGGGGGCCCCGAACTATACAATGAGCAGTTCTTC

J gene: TRBJ1-5
V gene: TRBV9
D gene: NA
clone size: NA
CDR3 protein: CASSVGGGPRDQPQHF
CDR3 DNA: TGTGCCAGCAGCGTAGGCGGCGGGCCCCGGGATCAGCCCCAGCATTTT

J gene: TRBJ2-3
V gene: TRBV19
D gene: NA
clone size: NA
CDR3 protein: CASSIGQSTDTQYF
CDR3 DNA: TGTGCCAGTAGTATTGGACAAAGCACAGATACGCAGTATTTT

J gene: TRBJ2-3
V gene: TRBV24-1
D gene: TRBD1
clone size: NA
CDR3 protein: CATSVGTGGSYTQYF
CDR3 DNA: TGTGCCACCAGTGTAGGGACAGGGGGCTCATATACGCAGTATTTT

J gene: TRBJ1-2
V gene: TRBV12-3/TRBV12-4
D gene: NA
clone size: NA
CDR3 protein: CASHKEGYGYTF
CDR3 DNA: TGTGCCAGCCACAAGGAGGGCTATGGCTACACCTTC

J gene: TRBJ1-5
V gene: TRBV28
D gene: NA
clone size: NA
CDR3 protein: CASSLAGARNQPQHF
CDR3 DNA: TGTGCCAGCAGTTTAGCGGGGGCGCGCAATCAGCCCCAGCATTTT

J gene: TRBJ2-5
V gene: TRBV19
D gene: TRBD2
clone size: once
CDR3 protein: CASSPTGGEETQYF
CDR3 DNA: TGTGCCAGTAGTCCCACCGGGGGGGAAGAGACCCAGTACTTC

J gene: TRBJ1-1
V gene: TRBV7-9
D gene: NA
clone size: NA
CDR3 protein: CASSVRDMSEAFF
CDR3 DNA: TGTGCCAGCAGCGTCCGGGACATGTCTGAAGCTTTCTTT

J gene: TRBJ2-5
V gene: TRBV3-1/TRBV3-2
D gene: TRBD2
clone size: NA
CDR3 protein: CASSQGLTSASSGETQYF
CDR3 DNA: TGTGCCAGCAGCCAAGGCCTTACTAGCGCGAGCAGCGGGGAGACCCAGTACTTC

J gene: TRBJ2-3
V gene: TRBV11-2
D gene: TRBD2
clone size: NA
CDR3 protein: CASSFWTSGVTDTQYF
CDR3 DNA: TGTGCCAGCAGCTTTTGGACTAGCGGGGTGACAGATACGCAGTATTTT

J gene: TRBJ1-2
V gene: TRBV5-1
D gene: TRBD1
clone size: NA
CDR3 protein: CASSTGTVGYTF
CDR3 DNA: TGCGCCAGCTCGACCGGGACAGTGGGCTACACCTTC

J gene: TRBJ2-3
V gene: TRBV9
D gene: NA
clone size: NA
CDR3 protein: CASSAEKTGTTDTQYF
CDR3 DNA: TGTGCCAGCAGCGCAGAGAAGACAGGCACCACAGATACGCAGTATTTT

J gene: TRBJ1-6
V gene: TRBV30
D gene: TRBD1
clone size: NA
CDR3 protein: CAWGVGQINSPLHF
CDR3 DNA: TGTGCCTGGGGGGTGGGACAGATCAATTCACCCCTCCACTTT

J gene: TRBJ2-7
V gene: TRBV28
D gene: NA
clone size: NA
CDR3 protein: CASSLFGLLEQYF
CDR3 DNA: TGTGCCAGCAGTTTATTTGGCCTTTTGGAGCAGTACTTC

J gene: TRBJ1-1
V gene: TRBV27
D gene: NA
clone size: NA
CDR3 protein: CASSWVEDTEAFF
CDR3 DNA: TGTGCCAGCAGTTGGGTGGAGGACACTGAAGCTTTCTTT

J gene: TRBJ1-6
V gene: TRBV5-1
D gene: TRBD1
clone size: few
CDR3 protein: CASSVSTGGDSPLHF
CDR3 DNA: TGCGCCAGCAGTGTCTCGACAGGGGGCGATTCACCCCTCCACTTT

J gene: TRBJ1-6
V gene: TRBV30
D gene: NA
clone size: NA
CDR3 protein: CAWSSTGHSPLHF
CDR3 DNA: TGTGCCTGGAGTAGTACAGGGCATTCACCCCTCCACTTT

J gene: TRBJ1-5
V gene: TRBV7-2
D gene: NA
clone size: few
CDR3 protein: CASSLSRAQPQHF
CDR3 DNA: TGTGCCAGCAGCTTAAGCAGGGCCCAGCCCCAGCATTTT